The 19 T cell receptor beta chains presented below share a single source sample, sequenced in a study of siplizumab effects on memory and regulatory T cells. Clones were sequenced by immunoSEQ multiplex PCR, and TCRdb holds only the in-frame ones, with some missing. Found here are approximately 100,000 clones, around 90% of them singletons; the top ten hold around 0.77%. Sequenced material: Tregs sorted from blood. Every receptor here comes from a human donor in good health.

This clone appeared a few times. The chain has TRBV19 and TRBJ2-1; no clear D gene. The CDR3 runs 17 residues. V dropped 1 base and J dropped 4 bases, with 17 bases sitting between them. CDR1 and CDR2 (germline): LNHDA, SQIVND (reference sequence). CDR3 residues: CASSIVGGLEPYNEQFF. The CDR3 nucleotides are TGTGCCAGTAGTATAGTTGGTGGGCTAGAACCGTACAATGAGCAGTTCTTC. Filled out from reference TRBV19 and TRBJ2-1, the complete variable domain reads DGGITQSPKYLFRKEGQNVTLSCEQNLNHDAMYWYRQDPGQGLRLIYYSQIVNDFQKGDIAEGYSVSREKKESFPLTVTSAQKNPTAFYLCASSIVGGLEPYNEQFFGPGTRLTVL.

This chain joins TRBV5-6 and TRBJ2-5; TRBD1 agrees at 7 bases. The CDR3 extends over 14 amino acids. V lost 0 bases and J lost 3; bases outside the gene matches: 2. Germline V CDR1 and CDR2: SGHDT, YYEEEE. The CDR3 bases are TGTGCCAGCAGCTTGGTAGGGGGCGAAGAGACCCAGTACTTC. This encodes CASSLVGGEETQYF.

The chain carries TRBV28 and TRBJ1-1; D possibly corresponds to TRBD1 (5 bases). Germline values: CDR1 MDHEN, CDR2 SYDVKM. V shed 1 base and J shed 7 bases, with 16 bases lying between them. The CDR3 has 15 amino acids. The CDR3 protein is CASSLSTDSRREAFF. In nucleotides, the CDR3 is TGTGCCAGCAGTTTATCGACAGATTCCAGACGTGAAGCTTTCTTT.

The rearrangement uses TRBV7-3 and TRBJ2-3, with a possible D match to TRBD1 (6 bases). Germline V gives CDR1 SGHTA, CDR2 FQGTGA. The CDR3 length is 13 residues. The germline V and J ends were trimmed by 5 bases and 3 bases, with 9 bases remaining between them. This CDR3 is CASSQGWTDTQYF. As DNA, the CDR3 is TGTGCCAGCAGCCAGGGGTGGACAGATACGCAGTATTTT.

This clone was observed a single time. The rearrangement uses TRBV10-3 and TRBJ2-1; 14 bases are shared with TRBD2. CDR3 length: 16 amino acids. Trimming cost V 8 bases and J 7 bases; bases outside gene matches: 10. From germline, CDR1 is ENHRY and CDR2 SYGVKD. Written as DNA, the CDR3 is TGTGCCATCCAGGAGGTGAGACTAGCGGGAGGGAATGAGCAGTTCTTC. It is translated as CAIQEVRLAGGNEQFF.

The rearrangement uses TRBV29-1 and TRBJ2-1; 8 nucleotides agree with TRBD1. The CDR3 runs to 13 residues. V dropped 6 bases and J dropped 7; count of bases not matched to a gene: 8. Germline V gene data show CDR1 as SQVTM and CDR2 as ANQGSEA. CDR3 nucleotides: TGCAGCGTCCCCGGACAGGGTAGTAATGAGCAGTTCTTC. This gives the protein CSVPGQGSNEQFF.

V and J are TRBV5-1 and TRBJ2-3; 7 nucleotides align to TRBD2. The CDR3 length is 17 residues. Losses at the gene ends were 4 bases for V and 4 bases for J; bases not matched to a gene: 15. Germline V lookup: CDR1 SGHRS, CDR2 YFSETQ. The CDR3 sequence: CASSVLRASGHPDTQYF. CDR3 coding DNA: TGCGCCAGCAGCGTGCTTCGGGCTAGCGGTCACCCAGATACGCAGTATTTT. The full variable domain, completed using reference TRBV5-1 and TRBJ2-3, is KAGVTQTPRYLIKTRGQQVTLSCSPISGHRSVSWYQQTPGQGLQFLFEYFSETQRNKGNFPGRFSGRQFSNSRSEMNVSTLELGDSALYLCASSVLRASGHPDTQYFGPGTRLTVL.

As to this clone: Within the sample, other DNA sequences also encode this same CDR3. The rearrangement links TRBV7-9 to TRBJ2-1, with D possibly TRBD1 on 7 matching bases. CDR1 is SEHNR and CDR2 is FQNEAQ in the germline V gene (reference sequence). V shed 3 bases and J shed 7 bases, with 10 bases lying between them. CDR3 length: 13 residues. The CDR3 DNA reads TGTGCCAGCAGCTTGGCAGGGGGGAATGAGCAGTTCTTC. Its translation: CASSLAGGNEQFF. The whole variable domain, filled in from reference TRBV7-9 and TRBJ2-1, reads DTGVSQNPRHKITKRGQNVTFRCDPISEHNRLYWYRQTLGQGPEFLTYFQNEAQLEKSRLLSDRFSAERPKGSFSTLEIQRTEQGDSAMYLCASSLAGGNEQFFGPGTRLTVL.

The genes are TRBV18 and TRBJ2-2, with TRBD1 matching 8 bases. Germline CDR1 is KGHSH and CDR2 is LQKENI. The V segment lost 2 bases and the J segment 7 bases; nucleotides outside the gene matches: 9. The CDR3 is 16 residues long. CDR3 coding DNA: TGTGCCAGCTCACCATGGCGTCAGGGGGCTGACGGGGAGCTGTTTTTT. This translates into CASSPWRQGADGELFF.

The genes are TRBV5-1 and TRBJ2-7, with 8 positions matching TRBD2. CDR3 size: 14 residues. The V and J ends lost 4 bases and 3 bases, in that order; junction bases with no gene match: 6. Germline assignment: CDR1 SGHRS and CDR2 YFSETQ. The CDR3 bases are TGCGCCAGCAGCCTACTAGCGGACCACTACGAGCAGTACTTC. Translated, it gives CASSLLADHYEQYF.

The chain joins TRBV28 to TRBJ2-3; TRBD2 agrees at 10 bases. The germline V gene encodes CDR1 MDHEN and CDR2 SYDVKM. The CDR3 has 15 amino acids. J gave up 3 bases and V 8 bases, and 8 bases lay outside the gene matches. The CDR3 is CASLPPGLATDTQYF. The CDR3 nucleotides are TGTGCCAGCCTCCCCCCGGGACTAGCGACAGATACGCAGTATTTT.

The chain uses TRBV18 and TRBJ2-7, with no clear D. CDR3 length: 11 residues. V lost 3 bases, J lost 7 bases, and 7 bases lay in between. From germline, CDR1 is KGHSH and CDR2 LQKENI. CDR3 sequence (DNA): TGTGCCAGCTCACCCTGGAGAGAGCAGTACTTC. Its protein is CASSPWREQYF.

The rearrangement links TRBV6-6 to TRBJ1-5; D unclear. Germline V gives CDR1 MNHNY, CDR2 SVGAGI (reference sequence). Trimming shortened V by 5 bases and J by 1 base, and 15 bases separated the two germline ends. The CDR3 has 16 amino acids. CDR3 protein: CASSPPGRVSNQPQHF. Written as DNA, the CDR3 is TGTGCCAGCAGTCCCCCAGGACGGGTGAGCAATCAGCCCCAGCATTTT.

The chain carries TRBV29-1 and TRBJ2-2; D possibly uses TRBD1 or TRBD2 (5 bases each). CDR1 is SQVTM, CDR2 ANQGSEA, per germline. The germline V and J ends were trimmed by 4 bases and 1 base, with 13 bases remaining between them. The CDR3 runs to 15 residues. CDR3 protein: CSVGGATGNTGELFF. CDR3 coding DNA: TGCAGCGTTGGAGGGGCTACGGGGAACACCGGGGAGCTGTTTTTT.

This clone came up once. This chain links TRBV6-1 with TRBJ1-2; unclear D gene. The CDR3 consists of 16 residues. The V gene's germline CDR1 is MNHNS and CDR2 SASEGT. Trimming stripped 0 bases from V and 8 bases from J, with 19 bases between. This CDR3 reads CASSEALETKTRGYTF. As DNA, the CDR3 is TGTGCCAGCAGTGAAGCGCTCGAGACTAAGACTCGAGGCTACACCTTC.

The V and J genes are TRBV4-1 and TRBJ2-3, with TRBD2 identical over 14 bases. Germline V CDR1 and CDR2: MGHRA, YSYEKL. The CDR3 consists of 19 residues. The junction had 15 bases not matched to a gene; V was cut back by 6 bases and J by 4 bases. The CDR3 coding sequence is TGCGCCAGCAGTGTCCGGGACAGGGGGACTAGCGGGAGAGCAGATACGCAGTATTTT. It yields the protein CASSVRDRGTSGRADTQYF.

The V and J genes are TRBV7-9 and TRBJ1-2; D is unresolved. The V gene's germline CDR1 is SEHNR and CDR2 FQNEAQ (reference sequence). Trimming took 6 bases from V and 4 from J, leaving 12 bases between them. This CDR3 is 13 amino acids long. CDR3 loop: CASSSGVPYGYTF. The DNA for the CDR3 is TGTGCCAGCAGTTCCGGGGTTCCCTATGGCTACACCTTC.

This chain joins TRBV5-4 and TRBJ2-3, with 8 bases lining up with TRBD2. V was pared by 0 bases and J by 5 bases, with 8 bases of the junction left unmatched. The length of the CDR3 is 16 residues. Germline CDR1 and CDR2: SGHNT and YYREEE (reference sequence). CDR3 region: CASSLAQLAVIDTQYF. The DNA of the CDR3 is TGTGCCAGCAGCTTGGCCCAACTAGCGGTCATAGATACGCAGTATTTT.

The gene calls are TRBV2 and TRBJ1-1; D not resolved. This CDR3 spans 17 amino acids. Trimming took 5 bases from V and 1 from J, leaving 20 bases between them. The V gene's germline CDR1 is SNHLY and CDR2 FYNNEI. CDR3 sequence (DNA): TGTGCCAGCAGTCCTCGTGCCGGACTGTACCGGAACACTGAAGCTTTCTTT. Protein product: CASSPRAGLYRNTEAFF.